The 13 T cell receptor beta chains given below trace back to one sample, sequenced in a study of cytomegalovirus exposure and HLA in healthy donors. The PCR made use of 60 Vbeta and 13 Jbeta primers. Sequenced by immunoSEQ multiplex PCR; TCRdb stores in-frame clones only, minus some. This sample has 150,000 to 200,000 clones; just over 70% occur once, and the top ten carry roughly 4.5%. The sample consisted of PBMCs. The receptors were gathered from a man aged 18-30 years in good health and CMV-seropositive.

The DNA of the CDR3 is TGCGCCAGCAGCCAAGAAAGGAGGGATCGGGCTTTCTTT. Amino acid sequence: CASSQERRDRAFF. The gene calls are TRBV4-1 and TRBJ1-1; D is unresolved. This CDR3 contains 13 residues. Trimming stripped 0 bases from V and 11 bases from J, with 13 bases between. Germline CDR1 reads MGHRA; CDR2 reads YSYEKL.

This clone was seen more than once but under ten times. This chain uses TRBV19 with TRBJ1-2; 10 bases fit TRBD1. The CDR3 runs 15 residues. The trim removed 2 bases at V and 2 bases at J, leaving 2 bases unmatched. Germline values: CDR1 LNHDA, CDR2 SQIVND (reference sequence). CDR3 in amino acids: CASSIRQGANYGYTF. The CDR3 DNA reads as TGTGCCAGTAGTATACGACAGGGGGCAAACTATGGCTACACCTTC.

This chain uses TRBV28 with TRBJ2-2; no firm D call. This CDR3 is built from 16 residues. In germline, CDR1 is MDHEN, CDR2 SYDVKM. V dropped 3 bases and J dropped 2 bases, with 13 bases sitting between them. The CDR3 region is CASSFSSFTNTGELFF. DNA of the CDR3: TGTGCCAGCAGTTTTTCGAGTTTCACTAACACCGGGGAGCTGTTTTTT.

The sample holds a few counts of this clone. The CDR3 is CATRPGEQPQHF. The DNA of the CDR3 is TGTGCCACAAGGCCAGGGGAACAGCCCCAGCATTTT. The chain combines TRBV2 with TRBJ1-5; a weak D match, TRBD1 (6 bases). This CDR3 is built from 12 residues. Germline V CDR1 and CDR2: SNHLY, FYNNEI. Trimming removed 10 bases at V and 7 bases at J, with 14 bases between.

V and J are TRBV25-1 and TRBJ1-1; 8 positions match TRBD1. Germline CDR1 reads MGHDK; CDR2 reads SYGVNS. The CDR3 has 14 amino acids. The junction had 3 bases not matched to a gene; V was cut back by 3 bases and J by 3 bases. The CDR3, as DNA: TGTGCCAGCAGTGAGGACAGGGAGGACACTGAAGCTTTCTTT. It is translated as CASSEDREDTEAFF. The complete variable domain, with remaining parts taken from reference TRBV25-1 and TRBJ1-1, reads EADIYQTPRYLVIGTGKKITLECSQTMGHDKMYWYQQDPGMELHLIHYSYGVNSTEKGDLSSESTVSRIRTEHFPLTLESARPSHTSQYLCASSEDREDTEAFFGQGTRLTVV.

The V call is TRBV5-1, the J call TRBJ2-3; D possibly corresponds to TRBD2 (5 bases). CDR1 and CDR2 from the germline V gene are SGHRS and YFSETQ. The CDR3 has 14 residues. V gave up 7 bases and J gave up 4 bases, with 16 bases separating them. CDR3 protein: CASGERTLADTQYF. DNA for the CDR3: TGCGCCAGCGGGGAGCGGACCCTCGCAGATACGCAGTATTTT.

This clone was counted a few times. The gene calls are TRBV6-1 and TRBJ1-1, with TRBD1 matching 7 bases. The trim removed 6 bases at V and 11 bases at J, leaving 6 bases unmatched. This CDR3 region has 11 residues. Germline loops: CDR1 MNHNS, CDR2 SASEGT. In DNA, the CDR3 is TGTGCCAGCAGCCGACAGGGTAACGCTTTCTTT. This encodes CASSRQGNAFF.

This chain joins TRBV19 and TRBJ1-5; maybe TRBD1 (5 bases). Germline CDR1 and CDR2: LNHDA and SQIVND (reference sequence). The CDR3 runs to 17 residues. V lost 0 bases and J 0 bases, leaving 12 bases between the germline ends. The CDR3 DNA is TGTGCCAGTAGTATAGAAGGAGGGGCCCTTAGCAATCAGCCCCAGCATTTT. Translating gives CASSIEGGALSNQPQHF. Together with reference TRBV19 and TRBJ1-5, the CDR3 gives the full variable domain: DGGITQSPKYLFRKEGQNVTLSCEQNLNHDAMYWYRQDPGQGLRLIYYSQIVNDFQKGDIAEGYSVSREKKESFPLTVTSAQKNPTAFYLCASSIEGGALSNQPQHFGDGTRLSIL.

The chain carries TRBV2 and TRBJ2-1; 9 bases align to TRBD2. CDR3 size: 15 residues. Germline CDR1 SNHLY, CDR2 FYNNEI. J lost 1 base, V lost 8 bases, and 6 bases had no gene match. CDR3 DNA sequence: TGTGCCAGCCTCTCTCTAGCGGGATCCTACAATGAGCAGTTCTTC. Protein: CASLSLAGSYNEQFF.

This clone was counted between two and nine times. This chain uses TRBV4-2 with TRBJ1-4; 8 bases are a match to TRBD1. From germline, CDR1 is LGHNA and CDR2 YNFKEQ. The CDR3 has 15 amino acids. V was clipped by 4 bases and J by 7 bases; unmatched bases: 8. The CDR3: CASSREGQAGEKLFF. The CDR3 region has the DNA TGTGCCAGCAGCCGCGAGGGACAGGCTGGTGAAAAACTGTTTTTT.

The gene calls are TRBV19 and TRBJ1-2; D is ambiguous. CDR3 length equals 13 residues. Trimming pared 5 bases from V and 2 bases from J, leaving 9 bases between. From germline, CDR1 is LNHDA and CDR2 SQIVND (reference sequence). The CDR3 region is CASSSDKNYGYTF. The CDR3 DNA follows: TGTGCCAGTAGTTCCGACAAGAACTATGGCTACACCTTC. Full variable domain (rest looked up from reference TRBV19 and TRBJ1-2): DGGITQSPKYLFRKEGQNVTLSCEQNLNHDAMYWYRQDPGQGLRLIYYSQIVNDFQKGDIAEGYSVSREKKESFPLTVTSAQKNPTAFYLCASSSDKNYGYTFGSGTRLTVV.

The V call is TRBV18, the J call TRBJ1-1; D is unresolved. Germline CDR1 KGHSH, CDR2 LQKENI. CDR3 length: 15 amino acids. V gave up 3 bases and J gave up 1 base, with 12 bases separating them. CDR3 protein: CASSPTPDANTEAFF. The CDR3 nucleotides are TGTGCCAGCTCACCCACCCCAGATGCGAACACTGAAGCTTTCTTT. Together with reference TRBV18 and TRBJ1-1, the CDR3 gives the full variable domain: NAGVMQNPRHLVRRRGQEARLRCSPMKGHSHVYWYRQLPEEGLKFMVYLQKENIIDESGMPKERFSAEFPKEGPSILRIQQVVRGDSAAYFCASSPTPDANTEAFFGQGTRLTVV.

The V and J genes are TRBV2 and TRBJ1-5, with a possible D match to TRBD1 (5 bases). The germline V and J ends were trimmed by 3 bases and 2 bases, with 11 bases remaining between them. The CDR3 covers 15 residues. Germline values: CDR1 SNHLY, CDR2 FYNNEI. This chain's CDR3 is CASSDGRDRNQPQHF. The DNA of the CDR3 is TGTGCCAGCAGTGATGGGAGGGACCGCAATCAGCCCCAGCATTTT.